The source of this T cell receptor beta chain is a study of regulatory T cells in long-lasting Graves disease (dated by TCRdb to the early 2020s). Background on the whole study: In the newly diagnosed Graves' disease group, patients had been taking antithyroid drugs for less than 3 months. The study took place in China and was registered as a clinical trial. TCR sequencing covered approximately 13 persistent and approximately 20 newly diagnosed Graves' disease patients, 33 samples in total. This study used TCR sequencing and RNA sequencing of peripheral blood to compare persistent Graves' disease patients against newly diagnosed Graves' disease patients. What the research found in general, with its limitations: Compared with newly diagnosed patients, persistent Graves' disease patients had lower TCR Shannon entropy and fewer highly expanded clones, which suggests clonal expansion. The authors acknowledged the small sample size as a limitation that may reduce accuracy. Persistent disease showed preferential use of TRBV28, TRBJ1-2 and TRBJ2-5, whereas newly diagnosed disease favored TRBV20-1 and TRBJ2-1. Only the TCR beta chain was sequenced and analyzed. Persistent patients shared more public clonotypes among themselves (roughly 2,700) than newly diagnosed patients did (over 950). Only peripheral blood was studied, because thyroid tissue, the primary lesion, was inaccessible.

Relative to germline, V is missing 8 bases and J is missing 5 bases, with 12 bases of the junction outside any gene match. The CDR3 has 14 amino acids, counting the end cysteine and phenylalanine. The sequence is cut down to CDR3 DNA, 42 bases in frame from base 1. Taken from the germline V gene, the CDR1 and CDR2 loops are SQVTM and ANQGSEA. This clonotype has a count of ten or more. The clone's antigen remains unknown. Nothing much larger sits one base from this clone, and base qualities are not available. The sample's time point label, in plain terms: newly diagnosed GD, antithyroid drugs for less than 3 months. For both TCR sequencing and RNA sequencing, RNA was extracted from PBMCs using TRIzol. Graves' disease was diagnosed according to American Thyroid Association guidelines. Patients for the study were recruited at an endocrinology department in Xi'an, China. From each patient, around 9 milliliters of peripheral blood was collected into an EDTA anticoagulant tube. Ficoll Paque Plus density gradient separation was used to isolate PBMCs, and no further T cell sorting was performed. An Agilent 2100 Bioanalyzer and agarose gel were used to check RNA quality, and a NanoDrop 2000 was used to measure RNA concentration.

Library creation used multiplex PCR. Instrument on record: Illumina HiSeq 4000. TCR beta libraries were built with iRepertoire HTBI primers and Arm-PCR amplification of CDR3 regions. Before sequencing, the PCR products underwent gel purification. From the authors' description of their analysis: Across samples, 60 to 70 TRBV and 13 to 15 TRBJ segments were identified and used for gene usage analysis of CDR3 amino acid clonotypes. Filtered high-quality paired reads were merged into contigs using COPE and FqMerger. BLAST was used to align contigs to IMGT TRBV, TRBD and TRBJ reference genes, and CDR3 was defined according to IMGT. Any clonotype with a frequency above 0.1% was counted as a highly expanded clone. Shannon entropy was used to measure repertoire diversity, and the Gini coefficient was used to measure V-J evenness. A clonotype found in more than one individual was treated as public. The public reads were reanalyzed by TCRdb: fastp trimming at Q25, MiXCR alignment, in-frame beta chains only. Merged by CDR3 protein, the rows form single entries marked with the most common genes and DNA. These V and J calls derive from TCRdb rather than the authors' analysis. The sample records over 350,000 distinct CDR3 sequences, roughly 15% of which are singletons. The ten largest clones add up to about 8.2% of the sample.

This sample also belongs to another study, concerning T cells in Graves' hyperthyroidism and ophthalmopathy. The second paper states: Stable Graves' hyperthyroidism was defined as the absence of progression to ophthalmopathy over 18 months of follow-up. Hyperthyroidism patients were newly diagnosed, had a disease duration of under 2 months, and were aged 18 to 65 years. Any patient with an uncontrolled infection, another autoimmune disease, pregnancy or lactation was excluded. Diagnoses relied on clinical symptoms, serum thyroxine and TRAb, thyroid ultrasound and orbital computed tomography. The TCR CDR3 was subjected to a first round of RT-PCR using the HTBI primer set and the Qiagen OneStep RT-PCR kit. Most expanded thyroid clonotypes (frequency above 0.001) were also found in blood, which suggests that blood repertoires may mirror thyroid immune responses. In cross-validation, a model built on a 13 V-J signature told ophthalmopathy apart from stable hyperthyroidism with approximately 90% sensitivity and roughly 83% specificity, and in testing the same model reached 80%/75%. In validation, progression to ophthalmopathy was predicted by the model with roughly 71% sensitivity and 72.22% specificity, a median of roughly 6.4 months before onset. To identify TCR V-J signatures that set the groups apart, the researchers used a discovery cohort of 90 to 100 patients, made up of about 44 with Graves' ophthalmopathy and 55 to 65 with stable Graves' hyperthyroidism. Whether ophthalmopathy could be predicted prospectively was tested in an independent validation cohort made up of about 20 hyperthyroidism patients plus 17 patients who later progressed to ophthalmopathy. The 90 or so discovery patients were randomly split 7:3 into training and test sets. In several Graves' hyperthyroidism patients, the study also compared T-cell repertoires from thyroid tissue with T-cell repertoires from blood. Following sampling, methimazole starting at 30 mg daily was given to hyperthyroidism patients, and high-dose intravenous methylprednisolone was given to ophthalmopathy patients. The libraries were constructed in a second round of multiplex PCR and then size-selected and purified. Sequencing of the libraries was done on an Illumina HiSeq2000 using paired-end 100 bp reads. SOAPnuke was used to process the raw data, with reads discarded if the reads contained adapters or uncalled bases, had a mean Phred below 15, or lacked an exact constant-primer or identifier match. COPE v1.2.5 was used to merge the high-quality paired reads, and each unique nucleotide sequence was defined as a clonotype. MiTCR v1.1 was used to align clonotypes to the IMGT TRBV, TRBD and TRBJ reference segments. The analysis included only V-J combinations with a frequency above 0.0001, which together covered more than 99% of the repertoires. The TCS score was defined as F50 (clonal expansion) divided by E x V (chaos), with BLOSUM62-based TCRdist calculated between CDR3 peptides within each V-J. Welch's t-statistics and random forest reduced around 550 V-J features to 13, which were used in a naive Bayes classifier (R e1071). Sample size was not statistically predetermined, and blinding of investigators to group allocation was not performed. TCR Vbeta CDR3 sequencing of 135 peripheral blood samples (43 ophthalmopathy, roughly 74 hyperthyroidism and approximately 17 progressor patients) is reported in the paper.

The receptor comes from a woman aged 35 to 49 with Graves disease. Donor details come from another sample of the same person, matched by shared clones. The chain uses TRBV29-1 and TRBJ2-1, with 7 middle bases fitting TRBD1. The input for sequencing was peripheral blood mononuclear cells (PBMCs), taken at new diagnosis, from a patient treated with antithyroid drugs. At the DNA level, the sequence is TGCAGCATCTCACCGGGACAGACAAACAATGAGCAGTTCTTC. The translation is CSISPGQTNNEQFF.